This record concerns one T cell receptor beta chain sequence. Sequence at one end of the junction differs from germline and may be a read error. The germline CDR1 and CDR2 sequences are SGHNT and YYREEE (reference sequence). The CDR3 length is 16 residues. Clones were sequenced by immunoSEQ multiplex PCR, and TCRdb holds only the in-frame ones, with some missing. The sample comprises approximately 400,000 clones, over 90% of which are singletons, and about 0.02% rests with the top ten. The source of the sample is a study of shared T cell receptors in the human thymus. The sequencing sample was made of thymocytes. V usage is TRBV5-4 and J usage is TRBJ2-2; D assignment may be TRBD1 or TRBD2 (5 bases each). This sequence was found in a human donor. CDR3 bases: TGTGCCAGCAGGTTGGATGGGGGTACCACCACCGGGGAGCTGTTTTTT. The encoded protein is CASRLDGGTTTGELFF.